Shown below are 8 T cell receptor beta chains from a single sample sequenced in a study of cytomegalovirus exposure and HLA in healthy donors (dated by TCRdb to between 2016 and 2019). The library was built by means of the immunoSEQ multiplex PCR assay. For the multiplex PCR, a mixture combining 60 forward primers for TCR Vbeta segments and 13 reverse primers for TCR Jbeta segments was used. TCRdb holds this immuneACCESS table with in-frame rearrangements only. Some clones are missing; in checked studies, unresolved V genes explain under half, and the rest has no known cause. The sample profile shows roughly 120,000 clones; over 60% of them were found once. The biggest ten clones account for over 3.5% of the sample. Input material: PBMCs. The receptors were gathered from a man in his thirties or forties in good health and CMV-seropositive.

The chain joins TRBV18 to TRBJ2-7; no reliable D call. Germline CDR1 and CDR2: KGHSH and LQKENI. The length of the CDR3 is 13 residues. The V gene lost 6 bases and the J gene lost 0 bases, with 9 bases spanning the gap. The CDR3 here is CASSPTDSYEQYF. The CDR3 DNA is TGTGCCAGCTCCCCGACTGACTCCTACGAGCAGTACTTC.

The rearrangement links TRBV6-1 to TRBJ1-5; D gene ambiguous. The CDR3 has 14 residues. The ends were cut back, 6 bases at V and 10 bases at J, with 19 bases in the middle. Germline lookup yields CDR1 MNHNS and CDR2 SASEGT. The CDR3 region has the DNA TGTGCCAGCAGGGAGGACCGCCAAATAGGTCCCCAGCATTTT. Protein product: CASREDRQIGPQHF.

This chain links TRBV7-9 with TRBJ2-4; TRBD2 is a possible D gene (5 bases). This CDR3 is 17 amino acids long. V dropped 3 bases and J dropped 2 bases, with 17 bases sitting between them. The germline V gene has CDR1 SEHNR and CDR2 FQNEAQ (reference sequence). The CDR3 DNA reads as TGTGCCAGCAGCTTCGCCTACGGGATTGGACCCAAAAACATTCAGTACTTC. Protein: CASSFAYGIGPKNIQYF.

This clone was counted a few times. V and J are TRBV6-4 and TRBJ2-2; D possibly corresponds to TRBD2 (7 bases). This CDR3 has 15 residues. Germline V CDR1 and CDR2: MRHNA, SNTAGT. V lost 4 bases to trimming and J lost 7 bases, with 16 bases between them. CDR3 loop: CASSVGGPDHGELFF. In nucleotides, the CDR3 is TGTGCCAGCAGTGTCGGGGGGCCTGACCACGGGGAGCTGTTTTTT.

The V and J genes are TRBV28 and TRBJ2-2, with a weak D call TRBD2 (6 bases). Trimming shortened V by 5 bases and J by 7 bases, and 17 bases separated the two germline ends. From germline, CDR1 is MDHEN and CDR2 SYDVKM. The CDR3 sequence is 15 residues long. The CDR3 DNA reads as TGTGCCAGCAGTATCCCCCGGGACTCCGTCGGGGAGCTGTTTTTT. It specifies CASSIPRDSVGELFF.

CDR3 in amino acids: CASTSGLPSYNEQFF. As DNA, the CDR3 is TGTGCCAGCACTTCGGGACTCCCCTCCTACAATGAGCAGTTCTTC. V and J are TRBV6-1 and TRBJ2-1, with D possibly being TRBD2 (6 bases). V was pared by 7 bases and J by 0 bases, with 13 bases between. Germline CDR1 is MNHNS and CDR2 is SASEGT. The CDR3 has 15 amino acids.

The rearrangement uses TRBV6-1 and TRBJ1-1; no clear D gene. The CDR3 totals 14 residues. V lost 6 bases and J 0 bases, leaving 11 bases between the germline ends. CDR1 MNHNS and CDR2 SASEGT come from the germline V gene. CDR3 sequence: CASRSGVLNTEAFF. The CDR3 bases are TGTGCCAGCAGGAGCGGGGTTTTGAACACTGAAGCTTTCTTT.

The rearrangement links TRBV6-5 to TRBJ2-1; D gene unclear. CDR3 length: 14 amino acids. Germline V CDR1 and CDR2: MNHEY, SVGAGI. V lost 0 bases and J 4 bases, leaving 7 bases between the germline ends. The CDR3 bases are TGTGCCAGCAGTTACTCTGGCTCGTACAATGAGCAGTTCTTC. Translating it yields CASSYSGSYNEQFF.